This TCR beta chain comes out of a study of CD8 T cells in Susac syndrome. Study-wide context: When blood was collected, patients with Susac syndrome were therapy-naive, were taking corticosteroids, or were receiving intravenous immunoglobulin alone.

V dropped 2 bases and J dropped 0; count of bases not matched to a gene: 2. This CDR3 contains 16 residues. Germline V lookup: CDR1 ENHRY, CDR2 SYGVKD. With random hexamers, about 0.5 to 1 ug RNA was reverse transcribed. TCRdb re-derived calls from the immunoSEQ multiplex PCR reads in MiXCR, one entry per CDR3 protein. Of under 200,000 distinct CDR3 sequences in the sample, roughly nine tenths were seen once. V is TRBV10-3 and J is TRBJ2-2; 8 nucleotides align to TRBD2. The source material was CD4+ T cells from PBMCs. The receptor was isolated from a human donor with Susac syndrome. This CDR3 reads CAISERGLANTGELFF. The CDR3 DNA reads TGTGCCATCAGTGAGAGGGGACTAGCGAACACCGGGGAGCTGTTTTTT.